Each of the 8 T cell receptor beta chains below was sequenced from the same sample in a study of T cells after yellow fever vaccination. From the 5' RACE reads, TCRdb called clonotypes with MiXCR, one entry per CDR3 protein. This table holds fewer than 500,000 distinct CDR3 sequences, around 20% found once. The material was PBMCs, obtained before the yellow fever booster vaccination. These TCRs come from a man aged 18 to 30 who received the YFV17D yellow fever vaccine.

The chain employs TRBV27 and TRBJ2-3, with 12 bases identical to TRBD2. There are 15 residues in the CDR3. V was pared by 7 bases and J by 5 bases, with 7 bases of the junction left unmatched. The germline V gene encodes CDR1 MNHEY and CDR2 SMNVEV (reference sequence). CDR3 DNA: TGTGCCAGCAATAAACTAGCGGGGGGTGGAGATACGCAGTATTTT. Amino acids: CASNKLAGGGDTQYF.

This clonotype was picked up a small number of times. The CDR3 protein is CASSTTRNSPLHF. The CDR3 DNA follows: TGTGCCAGCAGTACAACCCGTAATTCACCCCTCCACTTT. The chain couples TRBV6-5 to TRBJ1-6; no reliable D call. This CDR3 has 13 amino acids. Germline-derived CDR1 and CDR2 are MNHEY and SVGAGI. The V end lost 5 bases, the J end lost 6 bases, and 8 bases lay between the germline ends.

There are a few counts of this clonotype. This chain's CDR3 is CSAPRPQVSSYEQYF. The DNA of the CDR3 is TGCAGTGCTCCACGGCCTCAGGTGAGCTCCTACGAGCAGTACTTC. This chain joins TRBV20-1 and TRBJ2-7; D is uncertain. This CDR3 has 15 amino acids. Germline assignment: CDR1 DFQATT and CDR2 SNEGSKA (reference sequence). V was pared by 5 bases and J by 0 bases, with 17 bases between.

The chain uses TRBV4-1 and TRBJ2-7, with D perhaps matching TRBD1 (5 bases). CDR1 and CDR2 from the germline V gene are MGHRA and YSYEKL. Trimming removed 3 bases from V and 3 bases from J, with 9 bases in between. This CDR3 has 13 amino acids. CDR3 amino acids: CASSHMQGYEQYF. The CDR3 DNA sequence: TGCGCCAGCAGCCACATGCAGGGCTACGAGCAGTACTTC.

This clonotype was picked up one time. In DNA, the CDR3 is TGTGCCAGCAGTTTAGAGGACAGCTGGCCGGGTTCACCCCTCCACTTT. It codes for CASSLEDSWPGSPLHF. V gene TRBV12-3 or TRBV12-4 combines with J gene TRBJ1-6; possible D gene TRBD1, 6 bases. Between the trimmed V and J ends, which lost 1 base and 9 bases, there was a span of 16 bases. The length of the CDR3 is 16 residues.

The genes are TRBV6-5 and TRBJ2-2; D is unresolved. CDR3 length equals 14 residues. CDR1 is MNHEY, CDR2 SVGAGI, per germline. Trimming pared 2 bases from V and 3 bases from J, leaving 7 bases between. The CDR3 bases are TGTGCCAGCAGTTACAATGGGGACACCGGGGAGCTGTTTTTT. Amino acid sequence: CASSYNGDTGELFF.

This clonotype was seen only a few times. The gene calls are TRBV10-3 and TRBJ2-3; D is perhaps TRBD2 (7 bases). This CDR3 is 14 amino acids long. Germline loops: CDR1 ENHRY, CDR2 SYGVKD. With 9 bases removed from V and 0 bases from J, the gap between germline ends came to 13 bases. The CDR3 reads CAIKGGGSTDTQYF. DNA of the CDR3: TGTGCCATAAAGGGAGGGGGGAGCACAGATACGCAGTATTTT.

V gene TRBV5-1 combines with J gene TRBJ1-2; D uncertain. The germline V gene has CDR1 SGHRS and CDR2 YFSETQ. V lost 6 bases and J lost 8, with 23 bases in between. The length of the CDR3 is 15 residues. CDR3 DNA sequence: TGCGCCAGCAATGGAGGAGGCCCCGGCGTGGACGGCTACACCTTC. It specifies CASNGGGPGVDGYTF.